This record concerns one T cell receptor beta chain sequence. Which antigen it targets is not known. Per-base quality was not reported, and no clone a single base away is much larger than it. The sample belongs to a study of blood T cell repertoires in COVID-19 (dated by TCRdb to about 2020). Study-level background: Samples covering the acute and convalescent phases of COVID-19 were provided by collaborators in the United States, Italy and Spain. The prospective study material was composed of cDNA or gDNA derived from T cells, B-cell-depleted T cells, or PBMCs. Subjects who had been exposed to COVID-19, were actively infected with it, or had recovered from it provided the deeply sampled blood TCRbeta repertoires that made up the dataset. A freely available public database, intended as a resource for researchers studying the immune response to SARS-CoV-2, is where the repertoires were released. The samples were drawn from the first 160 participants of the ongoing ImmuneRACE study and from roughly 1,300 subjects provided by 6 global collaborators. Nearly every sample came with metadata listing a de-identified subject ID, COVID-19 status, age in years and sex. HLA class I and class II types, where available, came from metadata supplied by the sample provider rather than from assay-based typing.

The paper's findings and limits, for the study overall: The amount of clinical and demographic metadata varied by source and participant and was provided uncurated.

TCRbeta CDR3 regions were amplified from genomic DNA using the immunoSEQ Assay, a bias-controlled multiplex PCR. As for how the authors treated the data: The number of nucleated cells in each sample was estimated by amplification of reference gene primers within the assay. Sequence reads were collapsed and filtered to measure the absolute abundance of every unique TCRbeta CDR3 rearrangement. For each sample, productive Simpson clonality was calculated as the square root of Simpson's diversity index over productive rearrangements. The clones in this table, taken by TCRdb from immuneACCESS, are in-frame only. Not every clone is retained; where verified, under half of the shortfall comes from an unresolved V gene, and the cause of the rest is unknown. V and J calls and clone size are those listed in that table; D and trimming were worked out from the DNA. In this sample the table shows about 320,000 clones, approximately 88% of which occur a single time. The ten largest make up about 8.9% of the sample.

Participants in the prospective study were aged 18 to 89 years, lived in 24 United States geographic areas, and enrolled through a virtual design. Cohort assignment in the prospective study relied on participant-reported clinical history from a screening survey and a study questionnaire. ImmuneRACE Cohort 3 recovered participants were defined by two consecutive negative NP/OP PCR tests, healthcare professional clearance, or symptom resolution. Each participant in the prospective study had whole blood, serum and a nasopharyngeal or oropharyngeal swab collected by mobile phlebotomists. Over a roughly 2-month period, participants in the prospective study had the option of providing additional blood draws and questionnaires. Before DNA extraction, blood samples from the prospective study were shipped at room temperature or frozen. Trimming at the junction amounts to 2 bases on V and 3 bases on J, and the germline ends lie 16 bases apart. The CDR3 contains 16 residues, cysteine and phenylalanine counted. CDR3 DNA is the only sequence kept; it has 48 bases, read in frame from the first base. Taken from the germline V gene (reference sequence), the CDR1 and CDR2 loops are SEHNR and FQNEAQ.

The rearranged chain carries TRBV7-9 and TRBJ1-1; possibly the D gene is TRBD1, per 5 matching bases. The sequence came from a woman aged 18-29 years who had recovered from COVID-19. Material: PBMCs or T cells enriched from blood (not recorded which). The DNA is TGTGCCAGCAGCTTAAAATGGGGCAGTAAGGACACTGAAGCTTTCTTT. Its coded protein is CASSLKWGSKDTEAFF.